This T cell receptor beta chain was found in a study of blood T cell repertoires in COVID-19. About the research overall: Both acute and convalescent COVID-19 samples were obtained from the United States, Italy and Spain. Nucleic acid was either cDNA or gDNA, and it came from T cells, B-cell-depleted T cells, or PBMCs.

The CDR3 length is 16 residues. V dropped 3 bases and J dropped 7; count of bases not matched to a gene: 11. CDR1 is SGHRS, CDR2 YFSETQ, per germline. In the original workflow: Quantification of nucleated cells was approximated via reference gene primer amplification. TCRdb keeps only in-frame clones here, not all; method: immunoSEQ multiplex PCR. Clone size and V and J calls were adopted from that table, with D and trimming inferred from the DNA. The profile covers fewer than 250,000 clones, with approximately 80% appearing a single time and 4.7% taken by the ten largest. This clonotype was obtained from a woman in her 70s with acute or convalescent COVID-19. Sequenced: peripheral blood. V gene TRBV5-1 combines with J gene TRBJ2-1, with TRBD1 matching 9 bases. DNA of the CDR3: TGCGCCAGCAGCTCCGGATCCGGGACAGGGTATAATGAGCAGTTCTTC. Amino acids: CASSSGSGTGYNEQFF.